This TCR beta chain was sequenced for a study of cytotoxic CD8 clonotypes in ibrutinib-treated CLL. Overall study context: The sample average was approximately 260,000 productive templates and 90,000 to 95,000 productive rearrangements. Study observations and caveats: There were differences in sampling times between sustained-remission and progressing patients. Patients had baseline clonality above age-matched healthy donors, and this clonality moved with circulating CD8+ T-cell counts.

The germline gives CDR1 SQVTM, CDR2 ANQGSEA. V trimming: 6 bases; J trimming: 2 bases; junction bases outside the gene matches: 2. The CDR3 loop spans 12 amino acids. Produced via immunoSEQ multiplex PCR; TCRdb's table is partial and in-frame only. The sample includes 250,000 or so clones, roughly 74% seen only once; the top ten take approximately 15%. This clone was seen more than once but under ten times. Its antigen remains unidentified. The chain recombines TRBV29-1 with TRBJ2-5; 8 nucleotides match TRBD1. The origin of this receptor is a human donor with chronic lymphocytic leukemia. The source was PBMCs, collected after 24 months of ibrutinib treatment. This CDR3 reads CSVTGGQETQYF. As DNA, the CDR3 is TGCAGCGTCACAGGGGGACAAGAGACCCAGTACTTC. Together with reference TRBV29-1 and TRBJ2-5, the CDR3 gives the full variable domain: SAVISQKPSRDICQRGTSLTIQCQVDSQVTMMFWYRQQPGQSLTLIATANQGSEATYESGFVIDKFPISRPNLTFSTLTVSNMSPEDSSIYLCSVTGGQETQYFGPGTRLLVL.